The clone carrying this TCR beta chain has a handful of counts. Its specificity is unknown. Sample barcodes and UMIs were carried by the TCR alpha and TCR beta cDNA libraries that 5'RACE generated with constant-segment primers. TCRdb reprocessed the 5' RACE reads via MiXCR and lists one record per CDR3 protein. The sample yields 140,000 or so distinct CDR3 sequences, approximately 5.7% seen once. This sample was included in a study of T-cell memory formation after mild COVID-19. Study-level findings and limits: Some responding clones appeared in pre-infection memory, suggesting cross-reactive memory joined. Clones that contracted from day 15 to 85 were balanced CD4/CD8, while later expanders leaned CD4+.

The CDR3 runs 15 residues. Germline CDR1 is MNHEY and CDR2 is SVGAGI. The trim removed 0 bases at V and 2 bases at J, leaving 1 base unmatched. The sequence came from an adult woman who had mild COVID-19 (a few samples of this study predate the infection). Cell type and time point are not known. This chain uses TRBV6-5 with TRBJ2-1; 7 bases map to TRBD1. Sequenced sample: PBMCs or a T cell subset sorted from them (not recorded which). Here the CDR3 reads CASSYSQGAYNEQFF. The CDR3 region has the DNA TGTGCCAGCAGTTACTCGCAGGGGGCCTACAATGAGCAGTTCTTC.